Shown below are 6 T cell receptor beta chains from a single sample sequenced in a study of blood T cell repertoires in COVID-19. TCRdb's table, derived via immunoSEQ multiplex PCR, lists solely in-frame clones and lacks some. This table has fewer than 450,000 clones, approximately 84% appearing once. The specimen was PBMCs or T cells enriched from blood (not recorded which). The receptors were sampled from a woman aged 25 to 39 who had recovered from COVID-19.

The V call is TRBV30, the J call TRBJ1-6; 8 nucleotides match TRBD1. CDR3 length: 13 amino acids. Germline loops: CDR1 GTSNPN, CDR2 SVGIG (reference sequence). Trimming at V came to 4 bases and at J to 8 bases, leaving 4 bases not matched to a gene. The CDR3 reads CAWTDRADSPLHF. The CDR3 region has the DNA TGTGCCTGGACGGACAGGGCCGATTCACCCCTCCACTTT.

The rearrangement uses TRBV7-9 and TRBJ2-7; the match to TRBD1 covers 9 bases. V shed 5 bases and J 3 bases; nucleotides not matched to a gene: 11. This CDR3 contains 16 residues. The germline CDR1 and CDR2 sequences are SEHNR and FQNEAQ (reference sequence). The CDR3 DNA reads as TGTGCCAGCAGCGCAGCAAGACAGGGGGAAGACTACGAGCAGTACTTC. This gives the protein CASSAARQGEDYEQYF.

The chain carries TRBV7-9 and TRBJ2-3; D is ambiguous. The length of the CDR3 is 14 residues. Germline V CDR1 and CDR2: SEHNR, FQNEAQ (reference sequence). V lost 5 bases, J lost 6 bases, and 15 bases lay in between. The CDR3 spells CASSPALPFDTQYF. DNA for the CDR3: TGTGCCAGCAGCCCAGCACTACCTTTCGATACGCAGTATTTT.

This chain uses TRBV27 with TRBJ1-3; no firm D call. Deletions cut 5 bases from V and 0 bases from J, with 17 bases between. Germline values: CDR1 MNHEY, CDR2 SMNVEV (reference sequence). CDR3 length equals 17 residues. The CDR3 nucleotides read TGTGCCAGCAGTAAACTAGGTCCGAGGGCCTCTGGAAACACCATATATTTT. It yields the protein CASSKLGPRASGNTIYF.

The chain couples TRBV2 to TRBJ1-2; no clear D. This CDR3 is built from 14 residues. The V end lost 2 bases, the J end lost 4 bases, and 11 bases lay between the germline ends. CDR1 and CDR2 (germline): SNHLY, FYNNEI. For the CDR3, the DNA is TGTGCCAGCAGTGAATCCTCGAGAGCCTATGGCTACACCTTC. Translation: CASSESSRAYGYTF.

The chain combines TRBV7-2 with TRBJ2-3, with 7 bases matching TRBD2. The V gene's germline CDR1 is SGHTA and CDR2 FQGNSA. This CDR3 contains 14 residues. V dropped 5 bases and J dropped 4; count of bases not matched to a gene: 6. The CDR3 nucleotides are TGTGCCAGCAGCCGGACTAGAGGTTCAGATACGCAGTATTTT. This gives the protein CASSRTRGSDTQYF.